Listed here are 5 T cell receptor beta chains from one sample, sequenced in a study of T cells after yellow fever vaccination. Via MiXCR, TCRdb re-called the 5' RACE reads, giving one row per CDR3 protein. The sample contains tens of thousands of distinct CDR3 sequences, about 7.7% of which appear only once. Sequencing used CD8+ T cells sorted from PBMCs, obtained 10 days after the first yellow fever vaccination. These receptors all come from a man aged 18 to 29 who received the YFV17D yellow fever vaccine.

This clonotype was seen at least ten times. The rearrangement uses TRBV10-2 and TRBJ2-7; D may be TRBD1 (5 bases). Germline CDR1 is WSHSY and CDR2 is SAAADI. Trimming cost V 3 bases and J 4 bases, with 13 bases left between them. There are 14 residues in the CDR3. Here the CDR3 DNA reads TGCGCCAGCAGTGATCCCGGCAGGGCTTACGAGCAGTACTTC. Its translation is CASSDPGRAYEQYF.

The CDR3 region is CASSRSGTSLLEQFF. The DNA of the CDR3 is TGTGCCAGCAGCCGGTCCGGGACGTCGCTCCTGGAGCAGTTCTTC. J is TRBJ2-1 and V is TRBV6-1; perhaps D is TRBD1 or TRBD2 (5 bases each). V lost 6 bases to trimming and J lost 10 bases, with 22 bases between them. Germline values: CDR1 MNHNS, CDR2 SASEGT. The length of the CDR3 is 15 residues.

This chain joins TRBV6-5 and TRBJ2-5; D gene unclear. The CDR3 has 15 amino acids. The V gene lost 0 bases and the J gene lost 1 base, with 9 bases spanning the gap. CDR1 and CDR2 (germline): MNHEY, SVGAGI. CDR3 nucleotide sequence: TGTGCCAGCAGTTACTCGATCTCACCCCAAGAGACCCAGTACTTC. Amino acids: CASSYSISPQETQYF.

In this sample, this clonotype turned up many times. V usage is TRBV20-1 and J usage is TRBJ2-1; TRBD2 agrees at 8 bases. CDR3 size: 16 residues. V gave up 0 bases and J gave up 0 bases; unmatched junction bases: 4. The germline CDR1 and CDR2 sequences are DFQATT and SNEGSKA (reference sequence). CDR3 sequence: CSARDSGGSSYNEQFF. The CDR3 bases are TGCAGTGCTAGAGATTCGGGAGGGTCCTCCTACAATGAGCAGTTCTTC.

In its sample, this clonotype was seen a few times. CDR3 DNA: TGTGCCAGCAGCACCAATACCGGGGAGAGCTCCTATAATTCACCCCTCCACTTT. This gives the protein CASSTNTGESSYNSPLHF. The chain joins TRBV7-8 to TRBJ1-6; D not certain. Trimming pared 5 bases from V and 0 bases from J, leaving 17 bases between. This CDR3 spans 18 amino acids. The germline gives CDR1 SGHVS, CDR2 FQNEAQ.